This TCR beta chain was captured in a study of T cell repertoires in cytomegalovirus infection. Study context: Public signatures in TCR beta pointed to CMV infection and matching HLA type.

TCRdb passed the reads through MiXCR, listing each CDR3 protein once. This table holds roughly 570,000 distinct CDR3 sequences, almost 40% found once. V lost 5 bases and J 7 bases, leaving 17 bases between the germline ends. CDR3 length equals 14 residues. Comments on this clonotype: The antigen is undetermined.

The chain carries TRBV12-3 or TRBV12-4 and TRBJ2-5, with D uncertain. The clonotype originates from a human donor in good health (CMV status not recorded). Some clones in this sample may be carry-over from other donors' samples. The sequenced sample was cultured PBMCs, obtained from culture after CMV antigen stimulation. CDR3 sequence: CASSLRPGLGTQYF. The CDR3 DNA follows: TGTGCCAGCAGTCTAAGGCCGGGCTTGGGGACCCAGTACTTC.